This T cell receptor (beta chain) was sequenced in a study of blood T cell repertoires in COVID-19. Looking at the study overall: Whether acute or convalescent, the COVID-19 samples came from the United States, Italy and Spain. Nucleic acid was either cDNA or gDNA, and it came from T cells, B-cell-depleted T cells, or PBMCs.

CDR3 length equals 14 residues. The junction had 7 bases not matched to a gene; V was cut back by 5 bases and J by 4 bases. Germline CDR1 and CDR2: GTSNPN and SVGIG (reference sequence). The protocol was immunoSEQ multiplex PCR, while the TCRdb copy is restricted to in-frame clones and leaves out a portion. The sample includes just over 150,000 clones, approximately 82% seen only once; the top ten take about 20%. The specimen was peripheral blood. V and J are TRBV30 and TRBJ1-3; 8 nucleotides match TRBD1. The TCR sequence derives from a woman older than 75 with acute or convalescent COVID-19. The DNA of the CDR3 is TGTGCCTGGGACCGGACAGGGATCGGAAACACCATATATTTT. Translation: CAWDRTGIGNTIYF.